What follows describes a single T cell receptor beta chain. Its specific antigen is unknown. The sample holds no much larger clone one base away, and base qualities are not on file. Receptor amplification or capture employed the immunoSEQ multiplex PCR assay. What TCRdb holds here is the immuneACCESS table cut down to in-frame rearrangements. Part of the clones is not present; checked against another copy, under half of the missing clones reflect an unresolved V gene, and the others are unexplained. For this sample the table gives 1,500 to 2,000 clones, of which 75% to 80% were detected only once. The leading ten clones occupy 8% to 13% of the sample. The sample belongs to a study of control samples from healthy donors and cancer patients (dated by TCRdb to 2019 to 2021). Deletion took 8 bases off V and 5 bases off J, with a span of 10 bases between the germline ends. CDR1 SEHNR and CDR2 FQNEAQ are derived from the germline V gene (reference sequence). The CDR3 has 12 amino acids, counting the end cysteine and phenylalanine. Of all the DNA, just the CDR3 is kept, 36 bases in frame from base 1.

The specimen sequenced was formalin-fixed, paraffin-embedded tissue. Recombination linked TRBV7-9 to TRBJ2-1; the D gene is possibly TRBD2, with 5 bases matching. The sequence came from a female donor with lung cancer. The CDR3 sequence is CASEADDNEQFF. The bases are TGTGCCAGCGAAGCGGATGACAATGAGCAGTTCTTC.